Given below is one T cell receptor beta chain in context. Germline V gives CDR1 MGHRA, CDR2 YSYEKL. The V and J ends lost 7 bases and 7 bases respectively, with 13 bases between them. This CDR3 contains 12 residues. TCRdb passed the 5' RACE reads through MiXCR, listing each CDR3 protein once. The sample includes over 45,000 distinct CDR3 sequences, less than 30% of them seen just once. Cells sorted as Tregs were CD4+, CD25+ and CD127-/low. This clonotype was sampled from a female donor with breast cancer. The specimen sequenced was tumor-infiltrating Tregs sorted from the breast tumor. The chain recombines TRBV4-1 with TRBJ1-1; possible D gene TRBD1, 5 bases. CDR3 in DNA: TGCGCCAGCACAGACGGGGGACTTGAAGCTTTCTTT. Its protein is CASTDGGLEAFF.